The text below deals with one T cell receptor beta chain. What it binds is not known. The data derive from a study of graft-versus-host responses after intestinal transplantation. About the study: In this cohort, recipients had multivisceral, liver-intestinal, or isolated intestinal transplants. Tacrolimus and steroids were given for three to four years to all recipients after anti-thymocyte globulin induction. Study-level findings and limits: GvH clone levels peaked in circulation, and this peak was associated with early post-transplant HvG declines. Recipient marrow contained GvH clones, some of which appeared first in ileum or blood.

This CDR3 contains 14 residues. From germline, CDR1 is SEHNR and CDR2 FQNEAQ (reference sequence). Germline trimming cut 5 bases from V and 6 bases from J; bases unmatched to any gene: 5. Sequencing used immunoSEQ multiplex PCR; TCRdb keeps in-frame clones, though not all of them. The sample contains 15,000 to 20,000 clones, approximately 80% of which appear only once. Graft tissue processing released intraepithelial and lamina propria lymphocytes. This chain uses TRBV7-9 with TRBJ2-1; TRBD1 aligns across 9 bases. The sample was ileum tissue, taken 584 days after intestinal transplantation. The source of this sequence is a human patient who received an intestinal transplant, so some T cells may come from the graft donor. Here the CDR3 reads CASSLGQGFNEQFF. CDR3 coding DNA: TGTGCCAGCAGCCTCGGACAGGGGTTCAATGAGCAGTTCTTC.